This T cell receptor (beta chain) originates from a study of T cell responses to AZD1222 COVID-19 vaccine. Libraries were prepared by immunoSEQ multiplex PCR; TCRdb keeps only in-frame clonotypes and omits some of them. The table lists 95,000 to 110,000 clones, around 90% of them singletons. The CDR3 length is 17 residues. J lost 0 bases, V lost 5 bases, and 8 bases had no gene match. The germline V gene encodes CDR1 LNHDA and CDR2 SQIVND (reference sequence). The chain is built from TRBV19 and TRBJ2-1, with 9 bases that match TRBD2. The source is an adult who received the AZD1222 COVID-19 vaccine. The material was peripheral blood, obtained 28 days after the second AZD1222 dose. The CDR3 DNA sequence: TGTGCCAGTAGTTTTTTTAGCGGGAGCGACTCCTACAATGAGCAGTTCTTC. It is translated as CASSFFSGSDSYNEQFF.